The TCR beta chain under discussion was sequenced for a study of blood T cell repertoires in COVID-19. On the study more broadly: Donors in the United States, Italy and Spain gave samples during acute or convalescent COVID-19.

Here immunoSEQ multiplex PCR was the method, and the copy in TCRdb shows in-frame clones only, minus some. The data contain 350,000 or so clones, 80% to 90% of them singletons. From germline, CDR1 is SGHTA and CDR2 FQGNSA. CDR3 length: 18 amino acids. The V gene end was trimmed by 1 base and the J gene end by 2 bases; junction bases not matched to a gene: 8. The V and J genes are TRBV7-2 and TRBJ2-5; 12 bases fit TRBD2. The sequenced material came from PBMCs or T cells enriched from blood (not recorded which). The source of this sequence is a woman in her 40s with acute COVID-19. The CDR3: CASSLGLTSGGEQETQYF. CDR3 DNA: TGTGCCAGCAGCTTAGGCCTGACTAGCGGGGGCGAACAAGAGACCCAGTACTTC.